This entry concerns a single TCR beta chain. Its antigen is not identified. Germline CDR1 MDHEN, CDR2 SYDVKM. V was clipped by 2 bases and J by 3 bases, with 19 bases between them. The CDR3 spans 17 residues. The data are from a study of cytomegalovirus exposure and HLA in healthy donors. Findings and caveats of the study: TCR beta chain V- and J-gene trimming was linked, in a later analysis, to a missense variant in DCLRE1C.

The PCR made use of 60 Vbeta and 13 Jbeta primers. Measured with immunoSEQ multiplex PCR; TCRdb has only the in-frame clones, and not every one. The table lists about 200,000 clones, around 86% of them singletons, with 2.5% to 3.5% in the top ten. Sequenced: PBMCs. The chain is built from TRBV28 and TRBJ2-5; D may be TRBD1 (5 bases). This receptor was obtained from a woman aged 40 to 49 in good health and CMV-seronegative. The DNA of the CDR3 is TGTGCCAGCAGTTTAGCTCAGTCCCTCATCAGGGAAGAGACCCAGTACTTC. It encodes CASSLAQSLIREETQYF. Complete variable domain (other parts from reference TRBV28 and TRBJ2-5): DVKVTQSSRYLVKRTGEKVFLECVQDMDHENMFWYRQDPGLGLRLIYFSYDVKMKEKGDIPEGYSVSREKKERFSLILESASTNQTSMYLCASSLAQSLIREETQYFGPGTRLLVL.